The sequence of this TCR beta chain was determined in a study of PD-L1 blockade in urothelial cancer. General observations from the study: Below-median TCR clonality that was measured in pretreatment blood predicted better survival.

V was clipped by 2 bases and J by 4 bases; unmatched bases: 0. The CDR3 is 13 amino acids. Germline V gene sequence: CDR1 SEHNR, CDR2 FQNEAQ (reference sequence). This table comes from immunoSEQ multiplex PCR, and its TCRdb copy is limited to in-frame clones, with some not included. Of some 22,000 clones listed, 90% are singletons. As to this clone: The antigen is unknown.

The sample was PBMCs, taken around atezolizumab (anti-PD-L1) treatment. The source is a woman aged 60-75 years with urothelial cancer. The chain combines TRBV7-9 with TRBJ1-2; 8 positions match TRBD1. The CDR3 sequence: CASSLQGAYGYTF. CDR3 sequence (DNA): TGTGCCAGCAGCTTACAGGGGGCCTATGGCTACACCTTC.